This TCR beta chain was sequenced in a study of control samples from healthy donors and cancer patients. Here immunoSEQ multiplex PCR was the method, and the copy in TCRdb shows in-frame clones only, minus some. Of approximately 190,000 clones in the sample, 91% are singletons; the top ten hold less than 2%. Between the trimmed V and J ends, which lost 2 bases and 10 bases, there was a span of 15 bases. Germline V gives CDR1 SEHNR, CDR2 FQNEAQ (reference sequence). The CDR3 loop spans 15 amino acids. The gene calls are TRBV7-9 and TRBJ1-6; D is possibly TRBD1 (5 bases). The source is a man younger than 40 in good health. The sequencing sample was made of blood. The CDR3 protein is CASSLSSGDYSPLHF. CDR3 DNA: TGTGCCAGCAGCTTATCATCGGGGGACTACTCACCCCTCCACTTT.